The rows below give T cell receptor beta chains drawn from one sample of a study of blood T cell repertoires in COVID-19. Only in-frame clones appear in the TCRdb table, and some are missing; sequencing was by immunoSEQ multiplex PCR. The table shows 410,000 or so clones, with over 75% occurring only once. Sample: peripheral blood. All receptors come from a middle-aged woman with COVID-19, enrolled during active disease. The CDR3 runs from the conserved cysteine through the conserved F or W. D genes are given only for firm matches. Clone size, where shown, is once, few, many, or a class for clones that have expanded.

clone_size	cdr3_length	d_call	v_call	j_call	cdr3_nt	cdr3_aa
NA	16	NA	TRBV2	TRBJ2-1	TGTGCCAGGGGACCGGGACATCCAAGGTCCTACAATGAGCAGTTCTTC	CARGPGHPRSYNEQFF
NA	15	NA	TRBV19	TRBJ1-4	TGTGCCAGTAGTATATTATTGGGGAGGAAAGAAAAACTGTTTTTT	CASSILLGRKEKLFF
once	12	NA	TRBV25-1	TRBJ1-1	TGTGCCAGCACCAGCGGGGACACTGAAGCTTTCTTT	CASTSGDTEAFF
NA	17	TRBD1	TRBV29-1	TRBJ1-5	TGCAGCGTTGTCTTTAACCTCGGGACAGGGGGCCACCAGCCCCAGCATTTT	CSVVFNLGTGGHQPQHF
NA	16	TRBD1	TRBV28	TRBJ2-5	TGTGCCAGCAGCCCTCTTGACCGGGACAGGGGTCCGACCCAGTACTTC	CASSPLDRDRGPTQYF
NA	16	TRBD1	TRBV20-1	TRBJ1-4	TGCAGTGCTAGTAATCGGGGACAGGGGGTGATTGAAAAACTGTTTTTT	CSASNRGQGVIEKLFF
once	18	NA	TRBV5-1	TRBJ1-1	TGCGCCAGCAGCTTGCTGGCGAGTGGGTACAGGGAGGGCACTGAAGCTTTCTTT	CASSLLASGYREGTEAFF
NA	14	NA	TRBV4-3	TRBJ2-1	TGCGCCAGCAGCCAAGTAGGCGGGATCGATGAGCAGTTCTTC	CASSQVGGIDEQFF
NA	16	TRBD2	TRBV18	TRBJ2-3	TGTGCCAGCTCACCCCTGGCGGGGGGCAAGACAGATACGCAGTATTTT	CASSPLAGGKTDTQYF
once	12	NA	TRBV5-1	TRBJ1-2	TGCGCCAGCAGCTTGGATCCCCAGGCGTACACCTTC	CASSLDPQAYTF
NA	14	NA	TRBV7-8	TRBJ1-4	TGTGCCAGCAGCTTAGACAGGGTAAATGAAAAACTGTTTTTT	CASSLDRVNEKLFF
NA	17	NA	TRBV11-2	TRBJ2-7	TGTGCCAGCAGCTTTCCCCTCGAAGGTTGGAGCTCCTACGAACAGTACTTC	CASSFPLEGWSSYEQYF
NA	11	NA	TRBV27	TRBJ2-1	TGTGCCAGCAACCAGGGGCACTTGCAGTTCTTC	CASNQGHLQFF
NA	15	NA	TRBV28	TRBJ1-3	TGTGCCAGCAGACCTCACCAGGGTAGGGGAAACACCATATATTTT	CASRPHQGRGNTIYF
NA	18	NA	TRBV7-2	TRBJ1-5	TGTGCCAGCAGCTCCCCTCTCCTCTCAGGACATAGCAATCAGCCCCAGCATTTT	CASSSPLLSGHSNQPQHF
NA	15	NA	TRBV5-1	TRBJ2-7	TGCGCCAGCAGCTTGTCCTTCGACAGCTCCTACGAGCAGTACTTC	CASSLSFDSSYEQYF
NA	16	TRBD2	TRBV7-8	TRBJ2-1	TGTGCCAGCAGCCCCACCCACAGCGGGAGGGTCAATGAGCAGTTCTTC	CASSPTHSGRVNEQFF
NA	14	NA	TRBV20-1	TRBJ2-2	TGCAGTGCTAGTGTACTTTTGAACACCGGGGAGCTGTTTTTT	CSASVLLNTGELFF
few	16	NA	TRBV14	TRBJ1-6	TGTGCCAGCAGCCAAGATCGACCAGGGGTGTACTCACCCCTCCACTTT	CASSQDRPGVYSPLHF
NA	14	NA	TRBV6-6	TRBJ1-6	TGTGCCAGCAGTGACACGGGGGGGTACCAACCCCTCCACTTT	CASSDTGGYQPLHF
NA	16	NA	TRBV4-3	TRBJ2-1	TGCGCCAGCAGCACACGAAGCGGGCCCTCCTACAATGAGCAGTTCTTC	CASSTRSGPSYNEQFF
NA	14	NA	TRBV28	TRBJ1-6	TGTGCCAGCAGTTTGGAGAGACTAGTTTCACCCCTCCACTTT	CASSLERLVSPLHF
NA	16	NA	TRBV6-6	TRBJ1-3	TGTGCCAGCACCACAACGACGGGTTTCTCTGGAAACACCATATATTTT	CASTTTTGFSGNTIYF
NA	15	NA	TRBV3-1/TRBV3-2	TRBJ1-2	TGTGCCAGCAGCCAATCCGCGGGAGCTAACTATGGCTACACCTTC	CASSQSAGANYGYTF
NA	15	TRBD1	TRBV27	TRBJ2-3	TGTGCCAGCAGTTTATGGGGGACAGATCGAGATACGCAGTATTTT	CASSLWGTDRDTQYF
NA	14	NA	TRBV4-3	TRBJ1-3	TGCGCCAGCAGCCCTACAGGGTCCGGAAACACCATATATTTT	CASSPTGSGNTIYF
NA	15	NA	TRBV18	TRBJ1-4	TGTGCCAGCTCACCCTCCGGCCAGGGAGGCGAAAAACTGTTTTTT	CASSPSGQGGEKLFF
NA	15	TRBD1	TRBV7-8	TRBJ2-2	TGTGCCAGCAGCCACCCGACAGGGTCGGCCGGGGAGCTGTTTTTT	CASSHPTGSAGELFF
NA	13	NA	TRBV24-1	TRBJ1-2	TGTGCCACCCGCCCGGACAGCAACTATGGCTACACCTTC	CATRPDSNYGYTF
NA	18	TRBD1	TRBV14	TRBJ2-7	TGTGCCAGCAGCCAAAATCACCGGGACAGGGGACCAGTCTACGAGCAGTACTTC	CASSQNHRDRGPVYEQYF
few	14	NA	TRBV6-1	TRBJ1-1	TGTGCCAGCAGTGAACGAGTTAAGAACACTGAAGCTTTCTTT	CASSERVKNTEAFF
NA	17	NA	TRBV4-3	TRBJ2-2	TGCGCCAGCAGCCAAGAGTTGAGTATAGGGGGAACCGGGGAGCTGTTTTTT	CASSQELSIGGTGELFF
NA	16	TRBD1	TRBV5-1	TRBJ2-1	TGCGCCAGCAGCGTCGGAGTGGGACAGGGGAACAATGAGCAGTTCTTC	CASSVGVGQGNNEQFF
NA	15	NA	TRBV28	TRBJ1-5	TGTGCCAGCAGCCCCCTGCTAGCATTGTATCAGCCCCAGCATTTT	CASSPLLALYQPQHF
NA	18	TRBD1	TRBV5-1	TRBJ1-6	TGCGCCAGCAATCGGGGGACAGGGGGCAGTATGGGAAATTCACCCCTCCACTTT	CASNRGTGGSMGNSPLHF
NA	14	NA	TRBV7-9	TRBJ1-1	TGTGCCAGCAGCTTAGAACAGTGGAACACTGAAGCTTTCTTT	CASSLEQWNTEAFF
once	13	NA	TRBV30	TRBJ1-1	TGTGCCTGGAGTGTGGATCGAACAGCTGAAGCTTTCTTT	CAWSVDRTAEAFF
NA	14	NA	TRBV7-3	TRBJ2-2	TGTGCCAGCAGCTTGACAGGAAACACCGGGGAGCTGTTTTTT	CASSLTGNTGELFF
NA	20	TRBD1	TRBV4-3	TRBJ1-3	TGCGCCAGCAGCCAGGTTCTGGAGGACAGGGGTCTTATCTCTGGAAACACCATATATTTT	CASSQVLEDRGLISGNTIYF
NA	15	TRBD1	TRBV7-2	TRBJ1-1	TGTGCCAGCAGCCTACCAGGGGGCGGGAACACTGAAGCTTTCTTT	CASSLPGGGNTEAFF
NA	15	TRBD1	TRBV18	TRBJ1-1	TGTGCCAGCTCCGGCGGACAGGTGGGGAACACTGAAGCTTTCTTT	CASSGGQVGNTEAFF
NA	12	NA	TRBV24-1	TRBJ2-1	TGTGCCACCAGGGACAGCTACAATGAGCAGTTCTTC	CATRDSYNEQFF
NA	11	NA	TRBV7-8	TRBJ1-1	TGTGCCAGCAGCCTCGGACAAGAAGCTTTCTTT	CASSLGQEAFF
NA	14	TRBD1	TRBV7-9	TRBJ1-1	TGTGCCAGCCAGAAACCGACAGGGTACACTGAAGCTTTCTTT	CASQKPTGYTEAFF
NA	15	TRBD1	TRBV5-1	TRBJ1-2	TGCGCCAGCAGCCCTCGCGGACAGGGGGCGGATGGCTACACCTTC	CASSPRGQGADGYTF
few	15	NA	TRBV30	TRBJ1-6	TGTGCCTGGTCCGATAACAGGAGTTATAATTCACCCCTCCACTTT	CAWSDNRSYNSPLHF
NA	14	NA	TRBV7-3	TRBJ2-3	TGTGCCAGCGGCACTAGCTCTAGCACAGATACGCAGTATTTT	CASGTSSSTDTQYF
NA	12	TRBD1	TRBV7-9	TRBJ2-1	TGTGCCAGCAGCTTAAGGATAGGACAGGGGATCTTC	CASSLRIGQGIF
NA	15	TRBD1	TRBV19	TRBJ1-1	TGTGCCAGTAGTACTTCCGGGACAGGGGGCACTGAAGCTTTCTTT	CASSTSGTGGTEAFF
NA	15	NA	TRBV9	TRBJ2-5	TGTGCCAGCAGCGTAGGTCCAGAAACCGGGGAGACCCAGTACTTC	CASSVGPETGETQYF
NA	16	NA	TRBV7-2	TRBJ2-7	TGTGCCAGCAGCTTCCCGCAGGGATGGTCTCTCTACGAGCAGTACTTC	CASSFPQGWSLYEQYF
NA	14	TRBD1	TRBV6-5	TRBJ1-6	TGTGCCAGCAGGATGACAGGGCCTAATTCACCCCTCCACTTT	CASRMTGPNSPLHF
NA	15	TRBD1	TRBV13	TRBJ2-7	TGTGCCAGCAGCTTACCGGGACAGCCTACCTACGAGCAGTACTTC	CASSLPGQPTYEQYF
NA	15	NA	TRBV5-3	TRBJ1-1	TGTGCCAGAAGGCCTCGGACAAATATGAACACTGAAGCTTTCTTT	CARRPRTNMNTEAFF
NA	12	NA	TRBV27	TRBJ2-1	TGTGCCAGCAGTTACCTCGGAGGTGAGCAGTTCTTC	CASSYLGGEQFF
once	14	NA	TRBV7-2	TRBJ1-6	TGTGCCAGCAGCTTACGACAGCCTAATTCACCCCTCCACTTT	CASSLRQPNSPLHF
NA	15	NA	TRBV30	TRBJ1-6	TGTGCCTGGAGGAGGGGGAATAAGGGGAATTCACCCCTCCACTTT	CAWRRGNKGNSPLHF
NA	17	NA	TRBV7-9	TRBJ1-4	TGTGCCAGCAGCTTACCCGTTGGTAAACCGGGGGGTGAAAAACTGTTTTTT	CASSLPVGKPGGEKLFF
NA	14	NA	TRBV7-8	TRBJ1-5	TGTGCCAGCAGCTCCGGGAATCTTGGGCAGCCCCAGCATTTT	CASSSGNLGQPQHF
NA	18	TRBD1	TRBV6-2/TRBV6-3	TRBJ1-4	TGTGCCAGCAGCCCGAATGCGGGTGACAGGGCTCCCAATGAAAAACTGTTTTTT	CASSPNAGDRAPNEKLFF